This T cell receptor beta chain appears in the sequencing data of a study of CD8 T cells in Susac syndrome (dated by TCRdb to about 2019). Regarding the research as a whole: Among the sequenced Susac syndrome patients, roughly six had clinically active disease and eight or nine were in clinical remission. Whether CD8+ T cell activation and differentiation in Susac syndrome was antigen driven was tested using repertoire sequencing. At the time of blood withdrawal, Susac syndrome patients were either therapy-naive, taking corticosteroids (with some also receiving IVIg), or on IVIg alone. On the study overall, not on this receptor specifically: The CD4+ T cell repertoire of patients with Susac syndrome showed no detectable clonal expansion. The number of individuals in the TCR sequencing and HLA analysis was recognized as being relatively small.

RNA was extracted using the RNeasy kit, and roughly 0.5 to 1 microgram was reverse transcribed with random hexamers. The immunoSEQ multiplex PCR assay, covering 54 Vbeta and 13 Jbeta segments, was used to amplify TCR beta CDR3 regions. PCR amplification bias was corrected using a synthetic template baseline for primer optimization and computational correction. Processing in the source paper ran as follows. Only productive sequences were kept, with reads annotated to V, D and J genes according to IMGT and analyzed in immunoSEQ Analyzer. To calculate clonality, Shannon entropy was normalized by log2 of the number of productive unique sequences and then subtracted from one. For each patient and control, public and private clones were evaluated within the 100 most prevalent clones. Susac-specific clones were defined as absent from healthy and MS cohorts, about 1,100 published viral clones and other ImmuneACCESS disease sequences. In-frame beta chains were kept once TCRdb had trimmed the public reads at Q25 with fastp and called clones with MiXCR. Duplicate CDR3 protein sequences are folded into a single record with the most common DNA and genes. In this record, the V and J calls reflect TCRdb's handling and not the investigators' own analysis. Within this sample are some 150,000 distinct CDR3 sequences, with approximately 96% of them counted one time only. Clones ranked in the top ten supply more than 0.075% of the sample.

As regards this clonotype: What antigen it recognizes has not been identified. It has no much larger one-base neighbor in the sample; base qualities were not kept.

Peripheral blood CD8+ and CD4+ T cells from healthy donors, Susac syndrome patients and multiple sclerosis patients were profiled using high-throughput TCR beta sequencing. Recently defined diagnostic criteria for definite or probable disease were met by the Susac syndrome patients. Bulk CD8+ and CD4+ T cells were purified by magnetic negative isolation, whereas CD8+ TEMRA cells were enriched by FACS. Blood was collected in EDTA tubes and processed within 24 hours, with PBMCs isolated through density gradient centrifugation. PBMCs intended for TCR sequencing were frozen in liquid nitrogen and were later thawed in a 37 degrees C water bath. Purity of sorted or isolated CD4+, CD8+ and CD8+ TEMRA cells was at least 90%. From the germline V gene, CDR1 is MGHRA and CDR2 is YSYEKL. The CDR3, cysteine through phenylalanine, is 15 amino acids long. The entry retains the CDR3 DNA only, 45 bases that are in frame from base 1. V trim: 1 base; J trim: 2 bases; unmatched bases: 3.

The rearrangement combines TRBV4-1 with TRBJ2-5; 8 nucleotides in the junction match TRBD2. The receptor was derived from a human donor with Susac syndrome. Input material: CD4+ T cells from PBMCs. The CDR3 reads as follows: CASSQVAGLQETQYF. The nucleotide sequence reads TGCGCCAGCAGCCAAGTAGCGGGGCTACAAGAGACCCAGTACTTC.